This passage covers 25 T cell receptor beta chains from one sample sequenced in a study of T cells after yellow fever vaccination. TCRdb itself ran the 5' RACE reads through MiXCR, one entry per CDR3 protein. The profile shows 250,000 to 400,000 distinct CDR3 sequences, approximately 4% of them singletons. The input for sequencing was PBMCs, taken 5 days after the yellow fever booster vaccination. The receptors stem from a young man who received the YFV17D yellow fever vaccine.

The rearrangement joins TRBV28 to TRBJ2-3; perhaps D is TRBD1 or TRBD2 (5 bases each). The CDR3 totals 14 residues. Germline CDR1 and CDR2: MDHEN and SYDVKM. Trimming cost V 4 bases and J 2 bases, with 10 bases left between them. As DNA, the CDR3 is TGTGCCAGCAGTTCCCCGGGGCACACAGATACGCAGTATTTT. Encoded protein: CASSSPGHTDTQYF.

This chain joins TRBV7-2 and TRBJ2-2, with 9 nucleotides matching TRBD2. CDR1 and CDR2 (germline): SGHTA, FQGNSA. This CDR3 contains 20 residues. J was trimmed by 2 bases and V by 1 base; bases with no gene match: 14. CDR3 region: CASSLVRPQASGANTGELFF. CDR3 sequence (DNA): TGTGCCAGCAGCTTAGTTCGGCCCCAAGCTAGCGGGGCAAACACCGGGGAGCTGTTTTTT.

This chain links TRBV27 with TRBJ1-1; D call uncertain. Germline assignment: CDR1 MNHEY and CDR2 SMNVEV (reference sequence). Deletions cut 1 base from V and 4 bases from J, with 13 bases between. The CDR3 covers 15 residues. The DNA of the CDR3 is TGTGCCAGCAGTTTATTTTCAAGTATAGGCACTGAAGCTTTCTTT. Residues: CASSLFSSIGTEAFF.

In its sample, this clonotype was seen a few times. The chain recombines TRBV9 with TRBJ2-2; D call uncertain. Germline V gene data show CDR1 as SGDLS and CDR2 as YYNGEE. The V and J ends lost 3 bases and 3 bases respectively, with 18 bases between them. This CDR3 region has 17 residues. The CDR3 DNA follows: TGTGCCAGCAGCGGGCCTGGGTTGACACCTTACACCGGGGAGCTGTTTTTT. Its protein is CASSGPGLTPYTGELFF.

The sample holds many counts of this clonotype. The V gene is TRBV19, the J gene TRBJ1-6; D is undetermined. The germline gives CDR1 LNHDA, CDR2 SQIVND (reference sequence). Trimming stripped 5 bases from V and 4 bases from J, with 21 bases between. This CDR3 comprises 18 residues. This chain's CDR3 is CASSGPSWEGLYNSPLHF. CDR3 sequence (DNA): TGTGCCAGTAGTGGCCCCTCTTGGGAAGGGCTTTATAATTCACCCCTCCACTTT.

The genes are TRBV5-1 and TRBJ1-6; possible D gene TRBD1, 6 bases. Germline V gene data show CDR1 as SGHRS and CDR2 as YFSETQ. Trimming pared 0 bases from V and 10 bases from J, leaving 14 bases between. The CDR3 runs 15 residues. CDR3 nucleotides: TGCGCCAGCAGCTTGGACGGGGGGCTTCGATCACCCCTCCACTTT. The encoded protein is CASSLDGGLRSPLHF.

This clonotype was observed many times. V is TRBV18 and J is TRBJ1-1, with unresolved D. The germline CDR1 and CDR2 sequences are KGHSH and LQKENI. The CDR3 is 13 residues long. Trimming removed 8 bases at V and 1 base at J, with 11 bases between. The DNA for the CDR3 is TGTGCCAGCACGTTCCAGGCGAACACTGAAGCTTTCTTT. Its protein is CASTFQANTEAFF.

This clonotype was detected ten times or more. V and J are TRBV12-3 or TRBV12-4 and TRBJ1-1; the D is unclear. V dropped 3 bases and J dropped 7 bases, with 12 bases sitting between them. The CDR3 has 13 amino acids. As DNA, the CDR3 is TGTGCCAGCAGTTTCATGCTTCAGAGTGAAGCTTTCTTT. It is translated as CASSFMLQSEAFF.

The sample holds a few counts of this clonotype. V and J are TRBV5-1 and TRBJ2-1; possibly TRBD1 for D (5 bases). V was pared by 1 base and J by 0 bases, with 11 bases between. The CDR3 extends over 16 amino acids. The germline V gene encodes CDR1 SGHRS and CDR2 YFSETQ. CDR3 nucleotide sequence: TGCGCCAGCAGCTTGACCCAGGGCAGCTCCTACAATGAGCAGTTCTTC. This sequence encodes CASSLTQGSSYNEQFF.

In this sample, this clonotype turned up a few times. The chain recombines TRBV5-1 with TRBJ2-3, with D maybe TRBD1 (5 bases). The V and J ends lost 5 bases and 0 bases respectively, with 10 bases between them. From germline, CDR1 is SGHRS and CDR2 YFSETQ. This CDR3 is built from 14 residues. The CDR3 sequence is CASRGRASTDTQYF. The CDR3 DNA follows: TGCGCCAGCAGGGGCAGGGCAAGCACAGATACGCAGTATTTT.

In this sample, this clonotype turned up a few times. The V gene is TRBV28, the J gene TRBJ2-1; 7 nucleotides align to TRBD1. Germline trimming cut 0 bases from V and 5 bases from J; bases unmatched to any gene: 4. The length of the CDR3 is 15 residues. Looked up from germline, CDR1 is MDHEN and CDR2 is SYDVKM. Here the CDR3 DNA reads TGTGCCAGCAGTTTATGGGGGACAGCTAACAATGAGCAGTTCTTC. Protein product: CASSLWGTANNEQFF. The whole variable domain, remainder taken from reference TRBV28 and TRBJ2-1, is DVKVTQSSRYLVKRTGEKVFLECVQDMDHENMFWYRQDPGLGLRLIYFSYDVKMKEKGDIPEGYSVSREKKERFSLILESASTNQTSMYLCASSLWGTANNEQFFGPGTRLTVL.

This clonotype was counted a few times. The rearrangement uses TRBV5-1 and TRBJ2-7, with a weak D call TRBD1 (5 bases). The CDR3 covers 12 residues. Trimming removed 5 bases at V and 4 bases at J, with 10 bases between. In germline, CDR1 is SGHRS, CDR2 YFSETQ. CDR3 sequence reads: CASRDKRYEQYF. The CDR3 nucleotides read TGCGCCAGCAGGGACAAGAGATACGAGCAGTACTTC.

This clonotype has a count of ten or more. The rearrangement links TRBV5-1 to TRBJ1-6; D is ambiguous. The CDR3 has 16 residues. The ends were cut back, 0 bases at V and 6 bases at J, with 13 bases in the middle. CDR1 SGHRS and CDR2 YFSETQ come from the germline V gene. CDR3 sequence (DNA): TGCGCCAGCAGCTTGGACAGCCCTACTCTTAATTCACCCCTCCACTTT. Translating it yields CASSLDSPTLNSPLHF.

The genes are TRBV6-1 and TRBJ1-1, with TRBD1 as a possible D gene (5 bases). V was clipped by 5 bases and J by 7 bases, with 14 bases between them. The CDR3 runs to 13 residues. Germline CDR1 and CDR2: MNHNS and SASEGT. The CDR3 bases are TGTGCCAGCAGTCTACCCCAGGGACTTGAAGCTTTCTTT. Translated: CASSLPQGLEAFF.

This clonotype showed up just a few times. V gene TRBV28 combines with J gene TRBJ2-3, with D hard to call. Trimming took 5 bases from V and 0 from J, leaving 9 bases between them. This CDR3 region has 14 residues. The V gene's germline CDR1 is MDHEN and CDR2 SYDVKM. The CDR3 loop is CASSLPGSTDTQYF. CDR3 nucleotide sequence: TGTGCCAGCAGTCTTCCAGGAAGCACAGATACGCAGTATTTT.

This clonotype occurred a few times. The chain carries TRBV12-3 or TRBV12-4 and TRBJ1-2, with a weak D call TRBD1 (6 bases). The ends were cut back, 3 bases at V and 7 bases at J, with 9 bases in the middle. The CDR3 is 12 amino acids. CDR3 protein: CASSFTGTGYTF. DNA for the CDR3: TGTGCCAGCAGTTTTACAGGGACTGGCTACACCTTC.

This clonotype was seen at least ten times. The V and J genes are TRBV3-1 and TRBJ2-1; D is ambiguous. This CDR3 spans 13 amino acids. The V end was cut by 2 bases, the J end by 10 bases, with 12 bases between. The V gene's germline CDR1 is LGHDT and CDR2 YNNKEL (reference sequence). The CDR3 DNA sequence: TGTGCCAGCAGCCAATCAAGGGTGTCCGAGCAGTTCTTC. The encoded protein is CASSQSRVSEQFF.

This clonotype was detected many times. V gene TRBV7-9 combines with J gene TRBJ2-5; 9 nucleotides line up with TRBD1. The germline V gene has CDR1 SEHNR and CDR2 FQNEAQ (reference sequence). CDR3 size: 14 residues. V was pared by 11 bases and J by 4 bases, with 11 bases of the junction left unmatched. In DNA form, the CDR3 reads TGTGCCTTATCCGGGACAGGGCAATCAGAGACCCAGTACTTC. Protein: CALSGTGQSETQYF.

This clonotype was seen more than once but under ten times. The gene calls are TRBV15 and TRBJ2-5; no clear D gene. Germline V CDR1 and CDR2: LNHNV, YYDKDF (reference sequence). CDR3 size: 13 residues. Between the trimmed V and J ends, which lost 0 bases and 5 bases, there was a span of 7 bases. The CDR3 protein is CATSREVVETQYF. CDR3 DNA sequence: TGTGCCACCAGCAGAGAAGTGGTCGAGACCCAGTACTTC.

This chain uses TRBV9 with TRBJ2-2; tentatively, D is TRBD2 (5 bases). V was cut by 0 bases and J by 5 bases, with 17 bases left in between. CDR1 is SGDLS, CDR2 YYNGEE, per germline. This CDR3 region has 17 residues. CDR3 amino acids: CASSVASARPGTGELFF. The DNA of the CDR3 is TGTGCCAGCAGCGTAGCCTCCGCAAGGCCGGGGACCGGGGAGCTGTTTTTT.

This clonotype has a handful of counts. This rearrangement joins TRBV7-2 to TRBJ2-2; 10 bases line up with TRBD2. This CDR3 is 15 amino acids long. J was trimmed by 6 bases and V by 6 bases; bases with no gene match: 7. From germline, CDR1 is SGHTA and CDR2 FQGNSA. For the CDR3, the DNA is TGTGCCAGCAGAAGCGGGGGGGCTTTTGCCGGGGAGCTGTTTTTT. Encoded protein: CASRSGGAFAGELFF.

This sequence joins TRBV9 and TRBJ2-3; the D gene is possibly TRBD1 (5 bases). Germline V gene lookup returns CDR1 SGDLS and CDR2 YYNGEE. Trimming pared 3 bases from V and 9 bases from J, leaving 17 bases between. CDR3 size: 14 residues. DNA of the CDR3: TGTGCCAGCAGCGATAGCCCAGGGAAGTCCACGCAGTATTTT. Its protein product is CASSDSPGKSTQYF. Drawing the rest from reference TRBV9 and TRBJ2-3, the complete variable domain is DSGVTQTPKHLITATGQRVTLRCSPRSGDLSVYWYQQSLDQGLQFLIQYYNGEERAKGNILERFSAQQFPDLHSELNLSSLELGDSALYFCASSDSPGKSTQYFGPGTRLTVL.

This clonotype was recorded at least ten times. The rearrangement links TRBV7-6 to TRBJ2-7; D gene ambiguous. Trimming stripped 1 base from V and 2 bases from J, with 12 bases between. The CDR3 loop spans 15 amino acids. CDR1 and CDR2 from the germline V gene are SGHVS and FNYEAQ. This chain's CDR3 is CASSLDSPYTYEQYF. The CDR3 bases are TGTGCCAGCAGCTTAGACAGCCCGTATACCTACGAGCAGTACTTC.

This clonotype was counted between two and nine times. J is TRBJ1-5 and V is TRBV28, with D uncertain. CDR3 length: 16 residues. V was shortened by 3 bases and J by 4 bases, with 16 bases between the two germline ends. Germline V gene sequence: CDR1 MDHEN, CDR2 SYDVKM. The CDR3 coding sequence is TGTGCCAGCAGTTTGGTGGCTGGGATTCTTAATCAGCCCCAGCATTTT. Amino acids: CASSLVAGILNQPQHF.

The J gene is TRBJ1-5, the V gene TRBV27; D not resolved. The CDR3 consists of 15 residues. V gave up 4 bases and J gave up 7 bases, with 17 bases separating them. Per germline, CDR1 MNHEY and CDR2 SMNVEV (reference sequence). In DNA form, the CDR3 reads TGTGCCAGCAGTTCCGCGGGAAGGAGCCTCCAGCCCCAGCATTTT. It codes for CASSSAGRSLQPQHF.